A selection of T cell receptor beta chains follows, all from one sample in a study of human T cells and chemical hapten exposure. A single record per CDR3 protein comes from TCRdb applying MiXCR to the RACE reads. Of approximately 80,000 distinct CDR3 sequences listed, about 10% were seen once; the top ten hold around 4.5%. Here the sequenced sample was whole blood, taken in connection with sensitization to the hapten diphenylcyclopropenone (DPC). The receptor source for this set is a woman aged 45 to 65 with alopecia areata. Some clones in this sample may be carry-over from other donors' samples. Both conserved end residues are part of each CDR3. The D gene is left open where the match is weak. Clone size is shown for a subset of rows, as once, few, many or a class of expanded clone.

CDR3aa: CASSPAGQGRKFF
CDR3nt: TGTGCCAGCAGCCCAGCAGGGCAAGGGAGGAAGTTCTTC
j_gene: TRBJ2-1
v_gene: TRBV11-2
abundance: few
len: 13
d_gene: -

CDR3aa: CSVEHNYGYTF
CDR3nt: TGCAGCGTTGAACACAACTATGGCTACACCTTC
j_gene: TRBJ1-2
v_gene: TRBV29-1
abundance: many
len: 11
d_gene: -

CDR3aa: CSVGTDLNTEAFF
CDR3nt: TGCAGCGTCGGGACGGACCTGAACACTGAAGCTTTCTTT
j_gene: TRBJ1-1
v_gene: TRBV29-1
abundance: -
len: 13
d_gene: -

CDR3aa: CSAQGLAGDTGELFF
CDR3nt: TGCAGCGCCCAAGGACTAGCGGGAGACACCGGGGAGCTGTTTTTT
j_gene: TRBJ2-2
v_gene: TRBV29-1
abundance: many
len: 15
d_gene: TRBD2

CDR3aa: CSVAHNSGGAFF
CDR3nt: TGCAGCGTTGCACACAATTCTGGGGGAGCTTTCTTT
j_gene: TRBJ1-1
v_gene: TRBV29-1
abundance: few
len: 12
d_gene: -

CDR3aa: CASSLPGLLNTGELFF
CDR3nt: TGTGCCAGCAGCCTTCCGGGACTACTCAACACCGGGGAGCTGTTTTTT
j_gene: TRBJ2-2
v_gene: TRBV7-8
abundance: -
len: 16
d_gene: TRBD2

CDR3aa: CSARVAQRYNEQFF
CDR3nt: TGCAGTGCTAGAGTGGCGCAGCGCTACAATGAGCAGTTCTTC
j_gene: TRBJ2-1
v_gene: TRBV20-1
abundance: few
len: 14
d_gene: -

CDR3aa: CASRSETNTGELFF
CDR3nt: TGCGCCAGCAGGTCAGAGACGAACACCGGGGAGCTGTTTTTT
j_gene: TRBJ2-2
v_gene: TRBV5-1
abundance: many
len: 14
d_gene: -

CDR3aa: CAISEPRTSGSHTYEQYF
CDR3nt: TGTGCCATCAGTGAACCCCGGACTAGCGGGAGTCATACCTACGAGCAGTACTTC
j_gene: TRBJ2-7
v_gene: TRBV10-3
abundance: -
len: 18
d_gene: TRBD2

CDR3aa: CASAPSDRYNSPLHF
CDR3nt: TGTGCCAGCGCGCCCAGTGACCGGTATAATTCACCCCTCCACTTT
j_gene: TRBJ1-6
v_gene: TRBV6-1
abundance: many
len: 15
d_gene: -

CDR3aa: CASSVGVADYGYTF
CDR3nt: TGTGCCAGCAGCGTAGGGGTGGCAGACTATGGCTACACCTTC
j_gene: TRBJ1-2
v_gene: TRBV9
abundance: -
len: 14
d_gene: -

CDR3aa: CASSGRLAGKETQYF
CDR3nt: TGTGCCAGCAGCGGGAGACTAGCGGGGAAAGAGACCCAGTACTTC
j_gene: TRBJ2-5
v_gene: TRBV5-4
abundance: -
len: 15
d_gene: TRBD2

CDR3aa: CASSLGAVETQYF
CDR3nt: TGTGCCAGCAGCTTAGGTGCGGTGGAGACCCAGTACTTC
j_gene: TRBJ2-5
v_gene: TRBV7-7
abundance: -
len: 13
d_gene: -

CDR3aa: CASPLGLAAPQETQYF
CDR3nt: TGTGCCAGCCCACTGGGACTAGCGGCTCCGCAAGAGACCCAGTACTTC
j_gene: TRBJ2-5
v_gene: TRBV18
abundance: -
len: 16
d_gene: TRBD2

CDR3aa: CASRPPGQGPEAFF
CDR3nt: TGTGCCAGCAGGCCTCCGGGACAGGGCCCTGAAGCTTTCTTT
j_gene: TRBJ1-1
v_gene: TRBV6-6
abundance: many
len: 14
d_gene: TRBD1

CDR3aa: CASTRARTDTQYF
CDR3nt: TGTGCCAGCACCAGGGCTCGCACAGATACGCAGTATTTT
j_gene: TRBJ2-3
v_gene: TRBV6-5
abundance: few
len: 13
d_gene: -

CDR3aa: CASKQGGSPLHF
CDR3nt: TGTGCCAGCAAACAGGGTGGATCACCCCTCCACTTT
j_gene: TRBJ1-6
v_gene: TRBV6-5
abundance: many
len: 12
d_gene: -

CDR3aa: CSVAGRSSSTDTQYF
CDR3nt: TGCAGCGTTGCGGGCAGATCATCTAGCACAGATACGCAGTATTTT
j_gene: TRBJ2-3
v_gene: TRBV29-1
abundance: -
len: 15
d_gene: -

CDR3aa: CASSLAGAGPYNEQFF
CDR3nt: TGTGCCAGCAGCTTAGCAGGGGCAGGGCCCTACAATGAGCAGTTCTTC
j_gene: TRBJ2-1
v_gene: TRBV11-2
abundance: many
len: 16
d_gene: -

CDR3aa: CASSPPKGRQETQYF
CDR3nt: TGTGCCAGCAGCCCGCCGAAGGGGCGTCAAGAGACCCAGTACTTC
j_gene: TRBJ2-5
v_gene: TRBV28
abundance: many
len: 15
d_gene: -

CDR3aa: CASSQATSGGSGANVLTF
CDR3nt: TGTGCCAGCAGCCAAGCCACTAGCGGGGGCTCTGGGGCCAACGTCCTGACTTTC
j_gene: TRBJ2-6
v_gene: TRBV3-1
abundance: few
len: 18
d_gene: TRBD2

CDR3aa: CASSVQGTEYF
CDR3nt: TGTGCCAGCAGTGTACAGGGGACGGAGTACTTC
j_gene: TRBJ2-7
v_gene: TRBV28
abundance: few
len: 11
d_gene: TRBD1

CDR3aa: CASSYRFTGSPNTEAFF
CDR3nt: TGCGCCAGCAGCTACCGGTTTACCGGGAGCCCGAACACTGAAGCTTTCTTT
j_gene: TRBJ1-1
v_gene: TRBV5-1
abundance: -
len: 17
d_gene: -